The 28 T cell receptor beta chains reported below all come from one sample, sequenced in a study of human T cells and chemical hapten exposure. TCRdb used MiXCR to reprocess the RACE reads, holding one entry per CDR3 protein. The sample carries roughly 200,000 distinct CDR3 sequences, roughly a quarter recorded once. The time point denotes: patch test 3, about 24 weeks after DPC sensitization. The treatment denotes: therapeutic diphenylcyclopropenone sensitization with weekly scalp DPC. The sequenced sample was whole blood, obtained in connection with sensitization to the hapten diphenylcyclopropenone (DPC). These receptors all stem from a woman between 35 and 50 years old with alopecia areata. Some clones in this sample may be carry-over from other donors' samples.

This clonotype was seen more than once but under ten times. V is TRBV7-9 and J is TRBJ2-1, with no clear D. V lost 1 base, J lost 0 bases, and 10 bases lay in between. There are 16 residues in the CDR3. Per germline, CDR1 SEHNR and CDR2 FQNEAQ (reference sequence). In nucleotides, the CDR3 is TGTGCCAGCAGCTTAGTTCGAGCGCCCTCCTACAATGAGCAGTTCTTC. Amino acid sequence: CASSLVRAPSYNEQFF.

This clonotype has a handful of counts. V is TRBV27 and J is TRBJ2-7; D is possibly TRBD1 (5 bases). The CDR3 loop spans 13 amino acids. Germline V gene lookup returns CDR1 MNHEY and CDR2 SMNVEV (reference sequence). Trimming left V 1 base short and J 3 bases short, with 7 bases between. CDR3 region: CASSLFRDYEQYF. The CDR3 DNA reads as TGTGCCAGCAGTTTATTCAGGGACTACGAGCAGTACTTC.

V gene TRBV10-3 combines with J gene TRBJ2-1; a weak D match, TRBD1 (7 bases). Germline V gives CDR1 ENHRY, CDR2 SYGVKD. The CDR3 contains 19 residues. V was pared by 8 bases and J by 3 bases, with 29 bases between. CDR3 amino acids: CAIGRRGQLARVSYNEQFF. The CDR3 nucleotides are TGTGCCATCGGCAGGAGGGGGCAACTAGCCCGAGTTAGCTACAATGAGCAGTTCTTC.

This clonotype was picked up a small number of times. The J gene is TRBJ2-7, the V gene TRBV28, with D perhaps TRBD1 (5 bases). This CDR3 is 14 amino acids long. Germline CDR1 and CDR2: MDHEN and SYDVKM. Trimming pared 6 bases from V and 2 bases from J, leaving 14 bases between. The CDR3 nucleotides read TGTGCCAGCAGGAATTTAGGACAAGCCTACGAGCAGTACTTC. Translation: CASRNLGQAYEQYF.

This clonotype showed up many times. V gene TRBV4-2 combines with J gene TRBJ2-3, with 9 bases that match TRBD2. This CDR3 is built from 17 residues. The trim removed 3 bases at V and 5 bases at J, leaving 12 bases unmatched. The germline CDR1 and CDR2 sequences are LGHNA and YNFKEQ. CDR3 nucleotides: TGTGCCAGCAGCCAGTTGTCAGCGGGGGGAGCACAAGATACGCAGTATTTT. Translation gives CASSQLSAGGAQDTQYF.

This clonotype showed up just a few times. V and J are TRBV4-2 and TRBJ2-7; the D gene is possibly TRBD1 (5 bases). CDR1 is LGHNA and CDR2 is YNFKEQ in the germline V gene. V lost 0 bases to trimming and J lost 2 bases, with 17 bases between them. The CDR3 sequence is 17 residues long. In DNA, the CDR3 is TGTGCCAGCAGCCAAGATTCGAGACAGCTTGCTCCCTACGAGCAGTACTTC. Translated: CASSQDSRQLAPYEQYF.

This chain connects TRBV6-5 to TRBJ2-1; TRBD2 aligns across 7 bases. There are 15 residues in the CDR3. Unmatched junction bases numbered 9, after V lost 2 bases and J lost 8 bases. CDR1 is MNHEY and CDR2 is SVGAGI in the germline V gene. As DNA, the CDR3 is TGTGCCAGCAGTTACCCAAACGCGGGAGTCGATGAGCAGTTCTTC. Translation gives CASSYPNAGVDEQFF.

J is TRBJ2-3 and V is TRBV7-3, with D tentatively TRBD1 (6 bases). Between the trimmed V and J ends, which lost 3 bases and 4 bases, there was a span of 11 bases. This CDR3 contains 14 residues. Germline V lookup: CDR1 SGHTA, CDR2 FQGTGA. The CDR3 loop is CASSFRGAADTQYF. Written as DNA, the CDR3 is TGTGCCAGCAGCTTCAGGGGTGCCGCAGATACGCAGTATTTT.

DNA for the CDR3: TGCAGTGCTAGAGATCCTAGAGGGAGTTATAATTCACCCCTCCACTTT. Protein sequence: CSARDPRGSYNSPLHF. The rearrangement joins TRBV20-1 to TRBJ1-6, with D unresolved. CDR3 length equals 16 residues. The germline V gene encodes CDR1 DFQATT and CDR2 SNEGSKA (reference sequence). Trimming took 0 bases from V and 4 from J, leaving 13 bases between them.

The chain combines TRBV27 with TRBJ2-7, with 9 bases aligning to TRBD1. After removal of 4 bases from V and 10 bases from J, the junction contained 8 bases not matched to a gene. Germline V CDR1 and CDR2: MNHEY, SMNVEV (reference sequence). The CDR3 contains 13 residues. The CDR3 protein is CASSSRQGQGQYF. The CDR3 nucleotides are TGTGCCAGCAGTTCCAGACAGGGACAGGGTCAGTACTTC.

The rearrangement uses TRBV28 and TRBJ2-3; D perhaps matches TRBD2 (5 bases). This CDR3 has 17 residues. V was shortened by 1 base and J by 2 bases, with 16 bases between the two germline ends. Germline V lookup: CDR1 MDHEN, CDR2 SYDVKM. The CDR3: CASSLSSGLMNTDTQYF. In DNA form, the CDR3 reads TGTGCCAGCAGTTTATCGAGCGGCCTGATGAACACAGATACGCAGTATTTT.

The rearrangement joins TRBV28 to TRBJ1-2; a possible D gene is TRBD1 (6 bases). The CDR3 runs to 14 residues. V lost 5 bases, J lost 2 bases, and 12 bases lay in between. In germline, CDR1 is MDHEN, CDR2 SYDVKM. The CDR3 loop is CASSGGYSNYGYTF. Here the CDR3 DNA reads TGTGCCAGCAGTGGGGGCTATTCGAACTATGGCTACACCTTC.

This chain connects TRBV6-2 or TRBV6-3 to TRBJ2-1; D is possibly TRBD2 (7 bases). CDR3 length: 14 amino acids. V lost 6 bases, J lost 7 bases, and 16 bases lay in between. Germline V gene lookup returns CDR1 MNHEY and CDR2 SVGEGT. This CDR3 reads CASRPGGALNEQFF. Here the CDR3 DNA reads TGTGCCAGCAGGCCGGGGGGCGCACTTAATGAGCAGTTCTTC.

The chain uses TRBV6-2 or TRBV6-3 and TRBJ2-5, with a weak D call TRBD2 (5 bases). V was pared by 5 bases and J by 3 bases, with 10 bases between. The CDR3 sequence is 13 residues long. CDR1 and CDR2 from the germline V gene are MNHEY and SVGEGT. Here the CDR3 reads CASSSKAEETQYF. In DNA form, the CDR3 reads TGTGCCAGCAGTAGTAAAGCGGAAGAGACCCAGTACTTC.

A few counts support this clonotype. In DNA form, the CDR3 reads TGTGCCAGCAGTTACCAGTCGGGAAGCTCCTACAATGAGCAGTTCTTC. Translating gives CASSYQSGSSYNEQFF. The gene calls are TRBV6-5 and TRBJ2-1, with D maybe TRBD2 (5 bases). V lost 2 bases to trimming and J lost 0 bases, with 11 bases between them. The length of the CDR3 is 16 residues. The germline gives CDR1 MNHEY, CDR2 SVGAGI.

Only a few counts were recorded for this clonotype. V usage is TRBV7-2 and J usage is TRBJ1-1, with 7 bases identical to TRBD1. The CDR3 has 15 residues. With 5 bases clipped from V and 7 bases from J, the junction kept 13 bases outside the gene matches. Germline V gene data show CDR1 as SGHTA and CDR2 as FQGNSA. Written as DNA, the CDR3 is TGTGCCAGCAGCCCTAGCCCCTACAGGGGCTTTGAAGCTTTCTTT. It yields the protein CASSPSPYRGFEAFF.

This chain links TRBV4-3 with TRBJ2-1; a weak D match, TRBD2 (5 bases). The germline V and J ends were trimmed by 0 bases and 10 bases, with 16 bases remaining between them. The germline CDR1 and CDR2 sequences are LGHNA and YSLEER. The CDR3 is 15 amino acids. The CDR3 nucleotides read TGCGCCAGCAGCCAAGACGGAGGAACCGTGTTGGAGCAGTTCTTC. This sequence encodes CASSQDGGTVLEQFF.

V is TRBV11-2 and J is TRBJ2-1; no clear D gene. V lost 5 bases and J 4 bases, leaving 15 bases between the germline ends. Germline V gene data show CDR1 as SGHAT and CDR2 as FQNNGV. This CDR3 is built from 15 residues. As DNA, the CDR3 is TGTGCCAGCAGCCGTCCGAGTAGTGCTTACAATGAGCAGTTCTTC. Translating gives CASSRPSSAYNEQFF.

Ten or more counts support this clonotype. CDR3 DNA sequence: TGTGCCAGCAGTTACCAGCGACGCCAAGAGACCCAGTACTTC. It yields the protein CASSYQRRQETQYF. The chain carries TRBV6-2 or TRBV6-3 and TRBJ2-5; D is uncertain. Germline V gene sequence: CDR1 MNHEY, CDR2 SVGEGT. V was pared by 2 bases and J by 1 base, with 8 bases between. The CDR3 length is 14 residues.

This clonotype was seen a handful of times. The gene calls are TRBV20-1 and TRBJ2-7, with 10 bases fitting TRBD2. This CDR3 comprises 15 residues. With V trimmed by 3 bases and J by 5 bases, 10 bases remained unmatched. The V gene's germline CDR1 is DFQATT and CDR2 SNEGSKA (reference sequence). CDR3 nucleotide sequence: TGCAGTGCTAGGTGGTGGCTAGCGGGAGTCAACGAGCAGTACTTC. Protein product: CSARWWLAGVNEQYF.

V usage is TRBV20-1 and J usage is TRBJ2-5; D remains ambiguous. CDR1 is DFQATT and CDR2 is SNEGSKA in the germline V gene (reference sequence). CDR3 length: 12 amino acids. Trimming removed 3 bases at V and 5 bases at J, with 10 bases between. This CDR3 reads CSASSEAETQYF. The CDR3, as DNA: TGCAGTGCTAGTTCAGAGGCTGAGACCCAGTACTTC.

This clonotype occurred many times. V gene TRBV3-1 combines with J gene TRBJ2-7, with 9 bases matching TRBD2. The CDR3 contains 15 residues. Germline loops: CDR1 LGHDT, CDR2 YNNKEL (reference sequence). Germline trimming cut 4 bases from V and 1 base from J; bases unmatched to any gene: 5. CDR3 sequence (DNA): TGTGCCAGCAGCCTTAGCGGGAGTCTTTCCTACGAGCAGTACTTC. It translates to CASSLSGSLSYEQYF.

The chain is built from TRBV20-1 and TRBJ2-7; possible D gene TRBD2, 6 bases. The CDR3 covers 14 residues. CDR1 and CDR2 from the germline V gene are DFQATT and SNEGSKA (reference sequence). V was shortened by 4 bases and J by 0 bases, with 13 bases between the two germline ends. CDR3 in amino acids: CSATDYRSSYEQYF. CDR3 in DNA: TGCAGTGCTACGGACTACAGGAGCTCCTACGAGCAGTACTTC.

The rearrangement links TRBV20-1 to TRBJ2-5, with D maybe TRBD1 (7 bases). V dropped 3 bases and J dropped 5 bases, with 19 bases sitting between them. Germline V gene sequence: CDR1 DFQATT, CDR2 SNEGSKA (reference sequence). The CDR3 is made up of 15 amino acids. This chain's CDR3 is CSASALEGARETQYF. DNA of the CDR3: TGCAGTGCTAGCGCTCTGGAGGGGGCGCGGGAGACCCAGTACTTC.

Remarks on this clonotype: No DNA is shown, since the ends of the CDR3 on it are uncertain; the CDR3 is the one TCRdb lists. The genes are TRBV4-2 and TRBJ2-2; the table's D call, TRBD1, has no DNA check behind it. The CDR3 is 16 amino acids long, termini counted. Germline lookup yields CDR1 LGHNA and CDR2 YNFKEQ. The CDR3 sequence: CASSFGQGANTGEPFF.

V is TRBV11-2 and J is TRBJ2-7; D call uncertain. CDR3 size: 12 residues. CDR1 and CDR2 (germline): SGHAT, FQNNGV. Trimming stripped 5 bases from V and 6 bases from J, with 11 bases between. CDR3 DNA sequence: TGTGCCAGCAGCCCGAACAACGGCGAGCAGTACTTC. It is translated as CASSPNNGEQYF.

CDR3 bases: TGTGCCAGCAGTTTAGCGGACAGGGGGTTGCGGACCCAGTACTTC. This encodes CASSLADRGLRTQYF. The rearrangement joins TRBV12-3 or TRBV12-4 to TRBJ2-5; the match to TRBD1 covers 10 bases. There are 15 residues in the CDR3. Trimming cost V 0 bases and J 7 bases; bases outside gene matches: 5.

The chain links TRBV2 to TRBJ1-4; TRBD1 is a possible D gene (5 bases). CDR1 SNHLY and CDR2 FYNNEI come from the germline V gene. The CDR3 consists of 14 residues. Trimming removed 6 bases at V and 5 bases at J, with 13 bases between. The chain's CDR3 is CASSPTETNEKLFF. In DNA, the CDR3 is TGTGCCAGCAGCCCGACAGAGACAAATGAAAAACTGTTTTTT. Full variable domain (rest looked up from reference TRBV2 and TRBJ1-4): EPEVTQTPSHQVTQMGQEVILRCVPISNHLYFYWYRQILGQKVEFLVSFYNNEISEKSEIFDDQFSVERPDGSNFTLKIRSTKLEDSAMYFCASSPTETNEKLFFGSGTQLSVL.